This TCR beta chain is drawn from a study of cytomegalovirus exposure and HLA in healthy donors. With 60 Vbeta and 13 Jbeta primers, the PCR was carried out. Here immunoSEQ multiplex PCR was the method, and the copy in TCRdb shows in-frame clones only, minus some. The sample contains 150,000 to 200,000 clones, roughly 88% of which appear only once. CDR1 SEHNR and CDR2 FQNEAQ come from the germline V gene (reference sequence). CDR3 size: 16 residues. The V end was cut by 1 base, the J end by 4 bases, with 14 bases between. The chain uses TRBV7-9 and TRBJ1-5; a weak D match, TRBD1 (6 bases). This receptor was identified in a man in his fifties in good health and CMV-seropositive. Sequenced input: PBMCs. The chain's CDR3 is CASSLVGGWENQPQHF. In DNA, the CDR3 is TGTGCCAGCAGCTTAGTTGGGGGCTGGGAAAATCAGCCCCAGCATTTT.